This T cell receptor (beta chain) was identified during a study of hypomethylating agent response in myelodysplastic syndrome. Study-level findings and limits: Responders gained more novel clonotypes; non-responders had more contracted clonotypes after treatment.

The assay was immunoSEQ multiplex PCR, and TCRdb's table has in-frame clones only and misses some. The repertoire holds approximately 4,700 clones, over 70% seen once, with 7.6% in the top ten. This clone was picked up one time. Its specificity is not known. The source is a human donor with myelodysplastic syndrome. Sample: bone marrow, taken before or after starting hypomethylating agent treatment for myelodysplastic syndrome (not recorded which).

CDR3 residues: CASSRRDRGNTDTQYF. As DNA, the CDR3 is TGCGCCAGCAGCCGCCGGGACAGGGGGAACACAGATACGCAGTATTTT. The genes are TRBV4-1 and TRBJ2-3, with TRBD1 matching over 11 bases. Germline V gene lookup returns CDR1 MGHRA and CDR2 YSYEKL. This CDR3 is built from 16 residues. V lost 4 bases to trimming and J lost 2 bases; unmatched junction nucleotides: 5.